A single T cell receptor (beta chain) is shown here with its context. An end of the junction does not agree with germline; a read error may underlie this. The data were obtained in a study of T cell repertoires in cytomegalovirus infection. TCRdb re-derived calls from the reads in MiXCR, one entry per CDR3 protein. Seen here are 350,000 to 550,000 distinct CDR3 sequences, 31% observed once, and the top ten hold approximately 15%. Sample: PBMCs. The receptor's source is a human donor in good health (CMV status not recorded). Some clones in this sample may be carry-over from other donors' samples.

CDR3: CASSPLRAGGNNEQLF. As DNA, the CDR3 is TGTGCCAGCAGCCCCCTGAGAGCGGGGGGAAACAATGAGCAGTTATTC. The V and J genes are TRBV7-2 and TRBJ2-1; TRBD2 aligns across 9 bases. The germline gives CDR1 SGHTA, CDR2 FQGNSA. The CDR3 extends over 16 amino acids.